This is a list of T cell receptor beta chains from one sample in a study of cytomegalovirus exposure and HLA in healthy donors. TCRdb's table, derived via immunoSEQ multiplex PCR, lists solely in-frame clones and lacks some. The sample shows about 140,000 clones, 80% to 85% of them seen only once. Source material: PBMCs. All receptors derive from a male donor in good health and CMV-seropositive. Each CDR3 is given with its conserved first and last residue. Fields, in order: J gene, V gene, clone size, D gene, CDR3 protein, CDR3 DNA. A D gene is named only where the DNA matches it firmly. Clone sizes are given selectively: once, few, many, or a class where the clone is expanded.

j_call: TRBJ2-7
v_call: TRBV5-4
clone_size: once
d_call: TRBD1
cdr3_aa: CASSFGRGYEQYF
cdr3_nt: TGTGCCAGCAGCTTTGGCAGGGGGTACGAGCAGTACTTC

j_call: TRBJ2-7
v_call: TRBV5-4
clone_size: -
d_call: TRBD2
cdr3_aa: CASSLGTSGPYEQYF
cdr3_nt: TGTGCCAGCAGCTTGGGAACTAGCGGTCCCTACGAGCAGTACTTC

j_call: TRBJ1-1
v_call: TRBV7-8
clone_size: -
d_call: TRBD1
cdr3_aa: CASSRDRGSEAFF
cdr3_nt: TGTGCCAGCAGCCGCGACAGGGGGTCTGAAGCTTTCTTT

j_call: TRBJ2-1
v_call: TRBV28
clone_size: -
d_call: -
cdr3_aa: CASTTTGPDSVPYNEQFF
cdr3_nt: TGTGCCAGCACCACAACAGGGCCTGACTCCGTTCCCTACAATGAGCAGTTCTTC

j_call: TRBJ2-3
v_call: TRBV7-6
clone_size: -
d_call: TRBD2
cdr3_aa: CASSPRASGGADTQYF
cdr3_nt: TGTGCCAGCAGCCCCAGGGCTAGCGGGGGGGCAGATACGCAGTATTTT

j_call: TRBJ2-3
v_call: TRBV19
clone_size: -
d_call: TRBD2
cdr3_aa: CASRISGLSTDTQYF
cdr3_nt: TGTGCCAGTAGGATTAGCGGGCTTAGCACAGATACGCAGTATTTT

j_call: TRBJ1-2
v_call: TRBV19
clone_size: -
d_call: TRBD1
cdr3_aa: CASRSTGFSSYHYGYTF
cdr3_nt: TGTGCCAGTAGGTCGACAGGGTTCTCCTCCTACCACTATGGCTACACCTTC

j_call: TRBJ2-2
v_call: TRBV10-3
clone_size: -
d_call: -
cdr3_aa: CAGRGQAEGTGELFF
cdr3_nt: TGTGCCGGGAGGGGACAGGCCGAGGGCACCGGGGAGCTGTTTTTT

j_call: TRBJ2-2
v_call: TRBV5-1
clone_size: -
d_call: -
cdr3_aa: CASSLVLEEPGELFF
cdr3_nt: TGCGCCAGCAGCTTGGTCTTAGAGGAACCCGGGGAGCTGTTTTTT

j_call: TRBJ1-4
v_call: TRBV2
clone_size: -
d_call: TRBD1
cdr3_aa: CASRGTGALSFEKLFF
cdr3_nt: TGTGCCAGCAGGGGGACAGGGGCTCTATCGTTTGAAAAACTGTTTTTT

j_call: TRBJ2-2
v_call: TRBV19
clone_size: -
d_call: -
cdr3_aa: CASSLDSGELFF
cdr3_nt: TGTGCCAGTAGTTTGGACTCCGGGGAGCTGTTTTTT

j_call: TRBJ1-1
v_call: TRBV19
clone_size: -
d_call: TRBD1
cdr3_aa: CASRGGQWMNTEAFF
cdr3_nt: TGTGCCAGTAGGGGGGGACAGTGGATGAACACTGAAGCTTTCTTT

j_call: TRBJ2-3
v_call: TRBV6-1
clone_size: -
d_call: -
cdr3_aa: CAGSRYTDTQYF
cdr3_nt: TGTGCCGGCAGTCGGTACACAGATACGCAGTATTTT

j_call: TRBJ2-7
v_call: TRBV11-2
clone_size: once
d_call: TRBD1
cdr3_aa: CASSTRDRGRDEQYF
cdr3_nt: TGTGCCAGCAGCACCCGGGACAGGGGACGAGACGAGCAGTACTTC

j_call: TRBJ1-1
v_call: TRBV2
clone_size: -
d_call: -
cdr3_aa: CASKTESWNTEAFF
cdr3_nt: TGTGCCAGCAAAACAGAGTCCTGGAACACTGAAGCTTTCTTT

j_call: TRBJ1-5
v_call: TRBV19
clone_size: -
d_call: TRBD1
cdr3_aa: CASVAGTAFNQPQHF
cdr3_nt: TGTGCCAGTGTTGCCGGGACAGCTTTCAATCAGCCCCAGCATTTT

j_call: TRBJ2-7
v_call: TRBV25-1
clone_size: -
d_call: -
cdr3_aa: CASRAESSYEQYF
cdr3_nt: TGTGCCAGCCGCGCTGAGAGCTCCTACGAGCAGTACTTC

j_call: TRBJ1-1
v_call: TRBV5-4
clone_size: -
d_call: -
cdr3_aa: CASSRGGITEAFF
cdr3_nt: TGTGCCAGCAGCCGAGGGGGTATCACTGAAGCTTTCTTT

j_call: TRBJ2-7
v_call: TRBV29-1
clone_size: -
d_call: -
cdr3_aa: CSVRLGGPNEQYF
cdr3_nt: TGCAGCGTACGGTTGGGGGGGCCCAACGAGCAGTACTTC

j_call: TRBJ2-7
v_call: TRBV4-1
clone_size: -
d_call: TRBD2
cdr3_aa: CASSRTGGSEQYF
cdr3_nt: TGCGCCAGCAGCCGCACGGGGGGATCCGAGCAGTACTTC

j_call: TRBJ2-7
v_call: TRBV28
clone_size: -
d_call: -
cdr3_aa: CASCQGGQNEQCF
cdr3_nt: TGTGCCAGCTGTCAGGGGGGACAAAACGAGCAGTGCTTC

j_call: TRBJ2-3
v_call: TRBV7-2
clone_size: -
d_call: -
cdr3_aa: CASSLVISTDTQYF
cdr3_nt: TGTGCCAGCAGCTTAGTTATCAGCACAGATACGCAGTATTTT

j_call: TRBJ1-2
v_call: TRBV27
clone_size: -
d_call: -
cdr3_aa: CASSFTGDYGYTF
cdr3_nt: TGTGCCAGCAGTTTCACGGGGGACTATGGCTACACCTTC

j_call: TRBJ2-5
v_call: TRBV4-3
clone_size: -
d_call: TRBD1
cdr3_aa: CASSQGQGALGETQYF
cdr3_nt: TGCGCCAGCAGCCAAGGACAGGGGGCTTTAGGAGAGACCCAGTACTTC

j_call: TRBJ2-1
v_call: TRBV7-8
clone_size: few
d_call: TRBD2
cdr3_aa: CASIKLKGTSGSLSYNEQFF
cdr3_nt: TGTGCCAGCATCAAACTCAAGGGGACTAGCGGGAGTCTTTCCTACAATGAGCAGTTCTTC

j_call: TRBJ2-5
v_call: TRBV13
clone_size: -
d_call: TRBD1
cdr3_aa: CASSPDRGGQETQYF
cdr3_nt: TGTGCCAGCAGCCCGGACAGGGGGGGGCAAGAGACCCAGTACTTC

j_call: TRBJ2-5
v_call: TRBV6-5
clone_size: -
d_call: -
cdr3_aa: CASSYAGVSMRETQYF
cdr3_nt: TGTGCCAGCAGTTACGCCGGGGTGTCGATGAGGGAGACCCAGTACTTC

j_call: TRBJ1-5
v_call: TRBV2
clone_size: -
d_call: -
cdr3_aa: CASSVGDYSNQPQHF
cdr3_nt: TGTGCCAGCAGTGTCGGGGATTATAGCAATCAGCCCCAGCATTTT

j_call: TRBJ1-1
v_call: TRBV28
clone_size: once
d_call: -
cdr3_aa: CASSLPGEAFF
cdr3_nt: TGTGCCAGCAGTTTACCAGGGGAAGCTTTCTTT

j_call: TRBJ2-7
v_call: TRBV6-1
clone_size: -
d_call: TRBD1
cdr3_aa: CASSDLGQGIYEQYF
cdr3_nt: TGTGCCAGCAGTGACCTCGGACAGGGGATCTACGAGCAGTACTTC

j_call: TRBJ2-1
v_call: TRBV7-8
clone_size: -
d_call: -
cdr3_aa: CASSLVSRGIYNEQFF
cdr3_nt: TGTGCCAGCAGCTTAGTTAGTAGGGGGATATACAATGAGCAGTTCTTC

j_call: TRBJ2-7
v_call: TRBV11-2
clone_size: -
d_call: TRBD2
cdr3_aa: CASSLGLASWDEQYF
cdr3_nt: TGTGCCAGCAGCTTGGGACTAGCGAGTTGGGACGAGCAGTACTTC

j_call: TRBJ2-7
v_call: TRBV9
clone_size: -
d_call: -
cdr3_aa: CASSVALAASSYEQYF
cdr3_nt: TGTGCCAGCAGCGTGGCCTTGGCGGCTAGCTCCTACGAGCAGTACTTC

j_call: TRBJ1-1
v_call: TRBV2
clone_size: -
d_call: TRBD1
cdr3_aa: CASSERGQGNTEAFF
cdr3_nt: TGTGCCAGCAGTGAAAGGGGACAGGGGAACACTGAAGCTTTCTTT

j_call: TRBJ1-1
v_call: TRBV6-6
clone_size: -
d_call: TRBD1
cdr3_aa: CASSYDRGTEAFF
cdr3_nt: TGTGCCAGCAGTTACGACAGGGGGACTGAAGCTTTCTTT

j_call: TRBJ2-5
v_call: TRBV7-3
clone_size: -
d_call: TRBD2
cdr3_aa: CASSPTGTSGGGETQYF
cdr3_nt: TGTGCCAGCAGCCCCACCGGGACTAGCGGGGGAGGGGAGACCCAGTACTTC

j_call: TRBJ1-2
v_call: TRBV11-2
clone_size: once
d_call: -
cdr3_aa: CASTQGSHGYTF
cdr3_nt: TGTGCCAGCACCCAGGGGTCCCATGGCTACACCTTC

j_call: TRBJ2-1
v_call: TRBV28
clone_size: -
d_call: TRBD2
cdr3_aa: CASSLTSGLYNEQFF
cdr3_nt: TGTGCCAGCAGTTTGACTAGCGGACTTTACAATGAGCAGTTCTTC

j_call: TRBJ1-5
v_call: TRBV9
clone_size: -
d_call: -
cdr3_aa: CASSAGQGSNQPQHF
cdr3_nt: TGTGCCAGCAGCGCCGGGCAGGGTAGCAATCAGCCCCAGCATTTT

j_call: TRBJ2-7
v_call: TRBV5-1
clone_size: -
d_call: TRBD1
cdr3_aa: CASSLPPSPRDRGIRNYEQYF
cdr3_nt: TGCGCCAGCAGCCTGCCCCCGTCCCCTCGGGACAGGGGAATAAGAAACTACGAGCAGTACTTC

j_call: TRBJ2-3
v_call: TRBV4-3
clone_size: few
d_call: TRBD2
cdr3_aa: CASSQDTYRLAAEIDTQYF
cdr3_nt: TGCGCCAGCAGCCAAGATACATATCGACTAGCGGCCGAAATAGATACGCAGTATTTT

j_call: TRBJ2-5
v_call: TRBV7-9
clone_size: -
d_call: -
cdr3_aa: CASSPGHTQETQYF
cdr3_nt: TGTGCCAGCAGCCCCGGACATACCCAAGAGACCCAGTACTTC

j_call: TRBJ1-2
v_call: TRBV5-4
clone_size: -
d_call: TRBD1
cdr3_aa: CASSRTLTGDYGYTF
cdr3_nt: TGTGCCAGCAGCCGCACTCTGACAGGGGACTATGGCTACACCTTC

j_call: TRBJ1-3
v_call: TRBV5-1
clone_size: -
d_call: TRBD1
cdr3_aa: CASSVGTGQTGNTIYF
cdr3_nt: TGCGCCAGCAGCGTCGGGACAGGACAAACCGGAAACACCATATATTTT

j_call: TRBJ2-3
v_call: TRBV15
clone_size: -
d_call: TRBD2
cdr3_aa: CATSKGLAADTQYF
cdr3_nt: TGTGCCACCAGCAAGGGACTAGCGGCAGATACGCAGTATTTT

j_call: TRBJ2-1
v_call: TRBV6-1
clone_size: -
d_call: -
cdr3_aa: CASGRSGGTYNEQFF
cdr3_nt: TGTGCCAGCGGAAGATCGGGCGGGACCTACAATGAGCAGTTCTTC

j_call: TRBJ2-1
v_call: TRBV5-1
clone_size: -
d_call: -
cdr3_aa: CASSPSNNNEQFF
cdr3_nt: TGCGCCAGCAGCCCCTCGAACAACAATGAGCAGTTCTTC

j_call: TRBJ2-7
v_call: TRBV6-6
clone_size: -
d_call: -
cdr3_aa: CASSYGTFYEQYF
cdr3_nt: TGTGCCAGCAGTTACGGCACGTTCTACGAGCAGTACTTC

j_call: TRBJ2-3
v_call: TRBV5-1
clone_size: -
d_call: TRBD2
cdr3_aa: CASSYRLAAGTDTQYF
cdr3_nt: TGCGCCAGCAGCTACCGACTAGCGGCTGGCACAGATACGCAGTATTTT

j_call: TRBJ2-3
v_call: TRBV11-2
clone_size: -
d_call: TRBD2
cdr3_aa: CASSRGTSGVRADTQYF
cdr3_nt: TGTGCCAGCAGCCGTGGGACTAGCGGGGTGCGGGCAGATACGCAGTATTTT

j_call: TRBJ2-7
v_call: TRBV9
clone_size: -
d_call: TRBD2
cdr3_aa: CASSVGLALGEQYF
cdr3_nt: TGTGCCAGCAGCGTCGGACTAGCGTTGGGAGAGCAGTACTTC